These 16 T cell receptor beta chains were sequenced from one sample in a study of OX40 agonist ivuxolimab in advanced cancers. TCRdb keeps only in-frame clones here, not all; method: immunoSEQ multiplex PCR. The profile shows around 73,000 clones, 85% to 90% of them singletons. The sequences come from CD4+ or CD8+ T cells sorted from blood, collected in a trial of the OX40 agonist ivuxolimab. Receptor source: an adult with an advanced solid tumor such as melanoma, head and neck, liver or kidney cancer.

The rearrangement joins TRBV19 to TRBJ1-1, with D tentatively TRBD1 (6 bases). The germline gives CDR1 LNHDA, CDR2 SQIVND (reference sequence). Trimming shortened V by 6 bases and J by 4 bases, and 15 bases separated the two germline ends. The CDR3 is 14 amino acids. In DNA form, the CDR3 reads TGTGCCAGTAGCCTTAAACCAGGGGCCACTGAAGCTTTCTTT. Protein product: CASSLKPGATEAFF. Together with reference TRBV19 and TRBJ1-1, the CDR3 gives the full variable domain: DGGITQSPKYLFRKEGQNVTLSCEQNLNHDAMYWYRQDPGQGLRLIYYSQIVNDFQKGDIAEGYSVSREKKESFPLTVTSAQKNPTAFYLCASSLKPGATEAFFGQGTRLTVV.

This clone was found once. J is TRBJ2-7 and V is TRBV4-2; 9 nucleotides line up with TRBD1. The CDR3 has 14 amino acids. V was pared by 4 bases and J by 2 bases, with 3 bases of the junction left unmatched. In germline, CDR1 is LGHNA, CDR2 YNFKEQ. The CDR3 loop is CASSPGQGTYEQYF. DNA for the CDR3: TGTGCCAGCAGCCCGGGACAGGGTACCTACGAGCAGTACTTC.

The rearrangement links TRBV28 to TRBJ2-2; possibly TRBD2 for D (5 bases). Germline CDR1 reads MDHEN; CDR2 reads SYDVKM. V lost 2 bases and J lost 0, with 7 bases in between. The CDR3 has 15 residues. In nucleotides, the CDR3 is TGTGCCAGCAGTTTAGGAGGTGCGAACACCGGGGAGCTGTTTTTT. As protein: CASSLGGANTGELFF.

The rearrangement uses TRBV7-9 and TRBJ1-1; D possibly corresponds to TRBD1 (5 bases). Trimming pared 1 base from V and 4 bases from J, leaving 10 bases between. Germline V gene sequence: CDR1 SEHNR, CDR2 FQNEAQ (reference sequence). The CDR3 is 14 amino acids. For the CDR3, the DNA is TGTGCCAGCAGCTTAGGGGCGGGGGGCACTGAAGCTTTCTTT. Amino acid sequence: CASSLGAGGTEAFF.

The chain employs TRBV11-3 and TRBJ2-3; the D gene could be TRBD1 or TRBD2 (5 bases each). Germline CDR1 and CDR2: SGHNT and YENEEA. Trimming took off 1 base at V and 1 base at J, with 15 bases between the two ends. CDR3 length equals 17 residues. The CDR3 spells CASSLAGLGFGTDTQYF. CDR3 in DNA: TGTGCCAGCAGCTTAGCGGGGCTAGGATTTGGCACAGATACGCAGTATTTT.

The V gene is TRBV27, the J gene TRBJ1-4; D is perhaps TRBD1 (5 bases). V was shortened by 2 bases and J by 4 bases, with 11 bases between the two germline ends. The CDR3 consists of 15 residues. CDR1 MNHEY and CDR2 SMNVEV come from the germline V gene (reference sequence). The CDR3 protein is CASSLDYRRNEKLFF. The CDR3 region has the DNA TGTGCCAGCAGTTTAGATTACAGGCGTAATGAAAAACTGTTTTTT.

The rearrangement links TRBV28 to TRBJ1-2; the match to TRBD1 covers 7 bases. Trimming at V came to 5 bases and at J to 4 bases, leaving 4 bases not matched to a gene. Germline V gives CDR1 MDHEN, CDR2 SYDVKM. The CDR3 sequence is 13 residues long. For the CDR3, the DNA is TGTGCCAGCAGTGACAGGGCCGGCTATGGCTACACCTTC. Translation: CASSDRAGYGYTF.

Note on this clone: The germline gene is not matched at one end of the junction; a read error may be the cause. The rearrangement joins TRBV7-7 to TRBJ2-5; no reliable D call. The CDR3 is 12 amino acids. Germline CDR1 SSHAT, CDR2 FNYEAQ (reference sequence). For the CDR3, the DNA is TGTGCTAGCAGCACCTTTCAAGAGACCCAGTACTTC. Protein sequence: CASSTFQETQYF.

This sequence joins TRBV9 and TRBJ2-2, with 7 positions matching TRBD1. With V trimmed by 4 bases and J by 1 base, 7 bases remained unmatched. Per the germline V gene, CDR1 is SGDLS and CDR2 is YYNGEE. The CDR3 has 16 residues. The CDR3 reads CASSPRQGWNTGELFF. CDR3 DNA: TGTGCCAGCAGCCCCCGACAGGGTTGGAACACCGGGGAGCTGTTTTTT. Using reference TRBV9 and TRBJ2-2 for the parts outside the CDR3, the full variable domain is DSGVTQTPKHLITATGQRVTLRCSPRSGDLSVYWYQQSLDQGLQFLIQYYNGEERAKGNILERFSAQQFPDLHSELNLSSLELGDSALYFCASSPRQGWNTGELFFGEGSRLTVL.

This clone has just one count. The rearrangement joins TRBV30 to TRBJ2-1, with 11 bases fitting TRBD2. V lost 3 bases to trimming and J lost 13 bases; unmatched junction nucleotides: 14. Per germline, CDR1 GTSNPN and CDR2 SVGIG (reference sequence). The CDR3 spans 15 residues. In DNA form, the CDR3 reads TGTGCCTGGAGCCGTAATAGCGGGAGGGCCGGGTTCCAGTTCTTC. Its protein product is CAWSRNSGRAGFQFF.

The chain has TRBV7-8 and TRBJ2-3, with 9 bases lining up with TRBD2. Germline V gene data show CDR1 as SGHVS and CDR2 as FQNEAQ. V was pared by 1 base and J by 1 base, with 3 bases of the junction left unmatched. The length of the CDR3 is 16 residues. This CDR3 is CASSLVASGGTDTQYF. As DNA, the CDR3 is TGTGCCAGCAGCTTAGTGGCTAGCGGGGGCACAGATACGCAGTATTTT.

This clone is a singleton in its sample. The gene calls are TRBV7-9 and TRBJ2-2; D is possibly TRBD2 (5 bases). Per the germline V gene, CDR1 is SEHNR and CDR2 is FQNEAQ (reference sequence). V was clipped by 5 bases and J by 6 bases, with 13 bases between them. The CDR3 is 14 residues long. The CDR3, as DNA: TGTGCCAGCAGCCTCGACGGACTCCCCGGGGAGCTGTTTTTT. This sequence encodes CASSLDGLPGELFF.

The rearrangement uses TRBV5-4 and TRBJ2-7; D not certain. The germline V gene encodes CDR1 SGHNT and CDR2 YYREEE (reference sequence). V was clipped by 1 base and J by 3 bases, with 11 bases between them. This CDR3 has 14 amino acids. Here the CDR3 reads CASSLLSRSYEQYF. In DNA, the CDR3 is TGTGCCAGCAGCTTGTTAAGCAGGAGCTACGAGCAGTACTTC.

This rearrangement joins TRBV27 to TRBJ2-1; 11 bases fit TRBD2. The V gene end was trimmed by 10 bases and the J gene end by 9 bases; junction bases not matched to a gene: 17. The CDR3 loop spans 16 amino acids. CDR1 is MNHEY and CDR2 is SMNVEV in the germline V gene (reference sequence). CDR3 sequence (DNA): TGTGCCACCTCTTCGTTGGGACTAGCGGAAGGGAGTGAGCAGTTCTTC. Translated, it gives CATSSLGLAEGSEQFF.

The V and J genes are TRBV27 and TRBJ2-5; D may correspond to TRBD1 or TRBD2 (6 bases each). This CDR3 has 14 residues. CDR1 MNHEY and CDR2 SMNVEV come from the germline V gene (reference sequence). Trimming pared 4 bases from V and 5 bases from J, leaving 14 bases between. The chain's CDR3 is CASSSNQGRETQYF. CDR3 nucleotide sequence: TGTGCCAGCAGTTCTAATCAGGGGAGGGAGACCCAGTACTTC.

Turning to this clone: The same CDR3 can be traced to other DNA sequences in this sample. The chain employs TRBV5-1 and TRBJ2-5; 8 bases match TRBD2. The CDR3 is 14 amino acids. V was pared by 4 bases and J by 2 bases, with 4 bases of the junction left unmatched. Germline CDR1 reads SGHRS; CDR2 reads YFSETQ. In DNA form, the CDR3 reads TGCGCCAGCAGCCCGGGACTAGATCAAGAGACCCAGTACTTC. This translates into CASSPGLDQETQYF. Filled out from reference TRBV5-1 and TRBJ2-5, the complete variable domain reads KAGVTQTPRYLIKTRGQQVTLSCSPISGHRSVSWYQQTPGQGLQFLFEYFSETQRNKGNFPGRFSGRQFSNSRSEMNVSTLELGDSALYLCASSPGLDQETQYFGPGTRLLVL.